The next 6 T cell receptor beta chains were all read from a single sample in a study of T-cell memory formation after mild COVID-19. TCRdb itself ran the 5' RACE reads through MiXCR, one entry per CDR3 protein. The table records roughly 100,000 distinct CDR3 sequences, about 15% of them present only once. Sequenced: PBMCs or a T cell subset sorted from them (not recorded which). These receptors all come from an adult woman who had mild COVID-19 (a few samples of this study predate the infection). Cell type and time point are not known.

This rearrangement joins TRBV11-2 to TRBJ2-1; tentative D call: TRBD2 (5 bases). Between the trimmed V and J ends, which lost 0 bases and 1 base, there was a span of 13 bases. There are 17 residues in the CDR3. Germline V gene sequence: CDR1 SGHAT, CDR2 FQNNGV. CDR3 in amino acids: CASSLDELRDSYNEQFF. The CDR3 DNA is TGTGCCAGCAGCTTAGATGAACTCCGGGATTCCTACAATGAGCAGTTCTTC.

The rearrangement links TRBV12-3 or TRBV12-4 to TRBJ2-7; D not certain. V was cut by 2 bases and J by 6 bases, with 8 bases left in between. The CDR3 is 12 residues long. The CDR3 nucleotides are TGTGCCAGCAGTTTATCCGGAGTCGAGCAGTACTTC. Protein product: CASSLSGVEQYF.

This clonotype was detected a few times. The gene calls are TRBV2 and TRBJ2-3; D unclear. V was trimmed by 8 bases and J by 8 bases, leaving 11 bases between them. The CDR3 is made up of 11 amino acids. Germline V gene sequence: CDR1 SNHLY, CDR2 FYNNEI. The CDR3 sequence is CASVVGGTQYF. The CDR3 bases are TGTGCCAGCGTGGTCGGTGGTACGCAGTATTTT.

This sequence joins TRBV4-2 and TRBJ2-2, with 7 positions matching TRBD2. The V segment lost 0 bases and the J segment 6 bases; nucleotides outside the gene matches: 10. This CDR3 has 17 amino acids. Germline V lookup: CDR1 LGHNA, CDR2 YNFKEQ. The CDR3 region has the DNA TGTGCCAGCAGCCAAGATCGCGGGGCGGGGGTGGCCGGGGAGCTGTTTTTT. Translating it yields CASSQDRGAGVAGELFF.

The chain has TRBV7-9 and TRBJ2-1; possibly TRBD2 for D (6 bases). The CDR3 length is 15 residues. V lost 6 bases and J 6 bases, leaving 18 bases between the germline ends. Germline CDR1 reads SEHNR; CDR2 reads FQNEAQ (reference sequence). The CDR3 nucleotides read TGTGCCAGCAGGAGCGGGTCTCAAGAAGGCAATGAGCAGTTCTTC. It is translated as CASRSGSQEGNEQFF.

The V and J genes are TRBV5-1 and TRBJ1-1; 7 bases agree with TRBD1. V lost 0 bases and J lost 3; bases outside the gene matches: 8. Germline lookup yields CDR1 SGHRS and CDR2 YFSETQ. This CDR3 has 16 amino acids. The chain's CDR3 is CASSLGEGAPDTEAFF. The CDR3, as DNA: TGCGCCAGCAGCTTGGGGGAGGGGGCGCCGGACACTGAAGCTTTCTTT. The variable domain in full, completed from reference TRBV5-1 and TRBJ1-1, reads KAGVTQTPRYLIKTRGQQVTLSCSPISGHRSVSWYQQTPGQGLQFLFEYFSETQRNKGNFPGRFSGRQFSNSRSEMNVSTLELGDSALYLCASSLGEGAPDTEAFFGQGTRLTVV.